The 9 T cell receptor beta chains below all came from one sample that was sequenced in a study of T cells in women clearing cervical HPV infection. Here immunoSEQ multiplex PCR was the method, and the copy in TCRdb shows in-frame clones only, minus some. In total, the table holds tens of thousands of clones. The sequencing input was blood buffy coat. The receptors here all came from a woman aged 18 to 75 with a cervical HPV16 infection that either progressed to CIN3+ or cleared (not recorded which).

With respect to this clone: With the read ending 3 residues before the CDR3 end, the germline J gene is used to fill in that end. The chain recombines TRBV19 with TRBJ2-7, with 12 bases that match TRBD2. The CDR3 totals 15 residues. The trim removed 3 bases at V and 3 bases at J, leaving 3 bases unmatched. Germline values: CDR1 LNHDA, CDR2 SQIVND (reference sequence). Incomplete CDR3 DNA: TGTGCCAGTAGTATCCTGACTAGCGGGAGCTACGAG. Its protein is CASSILTSGSYE. The complete CDR3 reads CASSILTSGSYEQYF.

The CDR3 loop is CASARDRGSYEQYF. The DNA read from the CDR3 is TGTGCCAGCGCCCGGGACAGGGGGTCCTACGAG. V and J are TRBV2 and TRBJ2-7; 11 bases fit TRBD1. The read stops 3 residues short of the end of the CDR3; the missing end is completed from the germline J gene. V was pared by 8 bases and J by 1 base, with 4 bases of the junction left unmatched. CDR1 is SNHLY, CDR2 FYNNEI, per germline. The CDR3 sequence is 14 residues long.

Comments on this clone: The sequence runs out 3 residues before the end of the CDR3; the remainder is reconstructed from the germline J gene. The chain carries TRBV4-2 and TRBJ1-2; D not resolved. V was shortened by 4 bases and J by 7 bases, with 25 bases between the two germline ends. This CDR3 comprises 17 residues. Germline V gene lookup returns CDR1 LGHNA and CDR2 YNFKEQ. This CDR3 reads CASSPTSRARGFFGYTF. CDR3 bases read: TGTGCCAGCAGCCCCACATCCCGGGCCCGGGGTTTCTTTGGC.

On this clone: The read ends 3 residues before the CDR3 terminus; that terminus is restored from the germline J gene. The chain has TRBV20-1 and TRBJ2-7, with TRBD2 identical over 8 bases. In germline, CDR1 is DFQATT, CDR2 SNEGSKA (reference sequence). The V segment lost 0 bases and the J segment 6 bases; nucleotides outside the gene matches: 10. CDR3 length: 15 amino acids. The sequenced part of the CDR3 DNA is TGCAGTGCTAGAGATCTGGGACTAGAAACTCTCGAG. Amino acid sequence: CSARDLGLETLE. The entire CDR3 sequence reads CSARDLGLETLEQYF.

As regards this clone: The read comes to an end 3 residues before the CDR3 does, leaving the germline J gene to fill in the end. The chain couples TRBV11-2 to TRBJ1-6, with D perhaps matching TRBD1 (5 bases). The germline V gene encodes CDR1 SGHAT and CDR2 FQNNGV. The CDR3 has 15 residues. Trimming took 3 bases from V and 9 from J, leaving 15 bases between them. The CDR3 loop reads CASSFTQGHASPLHF. The sequenced CDR3 bases are TGTGCCAGCAGCTTTACCCAGGGTCATGCTTCACCC.

On this clone itself: The CDR3 end falls 3 residues outside the read, so it is completed with the germline J gene. The chain uses TRBV7-2 and TRBJ2-1; 11 positions match TRBD2. After removal of 1 base from V and 8 bases from J, the junction contained 4 bases not matched to a gene. CDR3 size: 15 residues. Germline CDR1 and CDR2: SGHTA and FQGNSA. The CDR3: CASSLGLAGWDEQFF. CDR3 DNA, as far as it was read: TGTGCCAGCAGCTTAGGACTAGCGGGGTGGGATGAG.

About this clone itself: The CDR3 goes on 3 residues after the read ends, and that part is filled in from the germline J gene. The chain is built from TRBV5-4 and TRBJ1-4, with TRBD1 matching over 7 bases. From germline, CDR1 is SGHNT and CDR2 YYREEE (reference sequence). J was trimmed by 4 bases and V by 3 bases; bases with no gene match: 9. The CDR3 is made up of 16 amino acids. The CDR3 protein is CASSSTTGQINEKLFF. The sequenced CDR3 bases are TGTGCCAGCAGCTCGACAACGGGACAGATTAATGAAAAA.

Note on this clone: The CDR3 goes on 3 residues after the read ends, and that part is filled in from the germline J gene. The chain links TRBV20-1 to TRBJ2-1, with 11 positions matching TRBD2. Trimming removed 2 bases from V and 6 bases from J; junction bases left unmatched: 9. Germline V lookup: CDR1 DFQATT, CDR2 SNEGSKA (reference sequence). CDR3 length equals 16 residues. The part of the CDR3 DNA that was read is TGCAGTGCTAGAAAGGGACTAGCGGATTCCGCCAATGAG. Translation gives CSARKGLADSANE. The whole CDR3 sequence is CSARKGLADSANEQFF.

As concerns this clone: The read stops 3 residues short of the end of the CDR3; the missing end is completed from the germline J gene. The chain has TRBV20-1 and TRBJ2-1; 8 bases line up with TRBD2. V lost 0 bases, J lost 6 bases, and 13 bases stayed unmatched. Germline V gene data show CDR1 as DFQATT and CDR2 as SNEGSKA (reference sequence). This CDR3 is 17 amino acids long. The CDR3 is CSARDWASGFLGNEQFF. The sequenced CDR3 bases are TGCAGTGCTAGAGATTGGGCTAGCGGGTTCTTAGGCAATGAG.